Each of the 17 T cell receptor beta chains below was sequenced from the same sample in a study of cytomegalovirus exposure and HLA in healthy donors. PCR used 60 Vbeta primers and 13 Jbeta primers. The repertoire was sequenced with immunoSEQ multiplex PCR; TCRdb's copy has only in-frame clones and lacks some. Here the sample spans 150,000 to 190,000 clones, around 72% being singletons. The sequenced sample consisted of PBMCs. The receptors were gathered from a man between 18 and 29 years old in good health and CMV-seronegative.

The rearrangement joins TRBV15 to TRBJ2-7; 14 positions agree with TRBD2. The CDR3 sequence is 15 residues long. Germline CDR1 reads LNHNV; CDR2 reads YYDKDF (reference sequence). V lost 5 bases, J lost 7 bases, and 7 bases stayed unmatched. CDR3 bases: TGTGCCACCAGCCGACTAGCGGGAGGGCCGGGAGAGCAGTACTTC. Its translation: CATSRLAGGPGEQYF. Supplemented by reference TRBV15 and TRBJ2-7, the full variable domain reads DAMVIQNPRYQVTQFGKPVTLSCSQTLNHNVMYWYQQKSSQAPKLLFHYYDKDFNNEADTPDNFQSRRPNTSFCFLDIRSPGLGDTAMYLCATSRLAGGPGEQYFGPGTRLTVT.

The genes are TRBV19 and TRBJ2-3; D is possibly TRBD1 (6 bases). The CDR3 has 15 residues. The germline V gene has CDR1 LNHDA and CDR2 SQIVND (reference sequence). Deletions cut 4 bases from V and 0 bases from J, with 11 bases between. The CDR3 loop is CASSREQGSTDTQYF. For the CDR3, the DNA is TGTGCCAGTAGTAGGGAGCAGGGGAGCACAGATACGCAGTATTTT.

The chain has TRBV6-5 and TRBJ2-3, with D perhaps matching TRBD1 (6 bases). V gave up 5 bases and J gave up 6 bases, with 15 bases separating them. The germline CDR1 and CDR2 sequences are MNHEY and SVGAGI. CDR3 length: 14 amino acids. The CDR3 protein is CASSPSTGADTQYF. As DNA, the CDR3 is TGTGCCAGCAGTCCGTCGACAGGTGCGGATACGCAGTATTTT.

V usage is TRBV7-9 and J usage is TRBJ2-7, with 10 bases that match TRBD2. The CDR3 contains 14 residues. After removal of 5 bases from V and 6 bases from J, the junction contained 7 bases not matched to a gene. Germline V gene sequence: CDR1 SEHNR, CDR2 FQNEAQ (reference sequence). The CDR3 bases are TGTGCCAGCAGCGTCGGACTAGCGGACTTCGAGCAGTACTTC. The encoded protein is CASSVGLADFEQYF.

V is TRBV14 and J is TRBJ2-7; 10 bases align to TRBD2. The CDR3 runs to 14 residues. The germline CDR1 and CDR2 sequences are SGHDN and FVKESK. Trimming at V came to 2 bases and at J to 5 bases, leaving 3 bases not matched to a gene. CDR3 sequence (DNA): TGTGCCAGCAGCCAAAAACTAGCGGGGCACGAGCAGTACTTC. Its translation is CASSQKLAGHEQYF. Looking up the rest from reference TRBV14 and TRBJ2-7 gives the full variable domain: EAGVTQFPSHSVIEKGQTVTLRCDPISGHDNLYWYRRVMGKEIKFLLHFVKESKQDESGMPNNRFLAERTGGTYSTLKVQPAELEDSGVYFCASSQKLAGHEQYFGPGTRLTVT.

The J gene is TRBJ2-3, the V gene TRBV27, with 10 bases fitting TRBD2. In germline, CDR1 is MNHEY, CDR2 SMNVEV (reference sequence). Trimming removed 5 bases from V and 3 bases from J; junction bases left unmatched: 5. The CDR3 is made up of 15 amino acids. CDR3: CASSTPTSGTDTQYF. As DNA, the CDR3 is TGTGCCAGCAGTACCCCGACTAGCGGGACAGATACGCAGTATTTT.

J is TRBJ1-2 and V is TRBV28; a weak D match, TRBD1 (5 bases). The germline gives CDR1 MDHEN, CDR2 SYDVKM. There are 12 residues in the CDR3. The V end was cut by 7 bases, the J end by 7 bases, with 13 bases between. Here the CDR3 DNA reads TGTGCCAGCACGCCCCCCCAGGGTGGCTACACCTTC. Amino acid sequence: CASTPPQGGYTF.

The CDR3 sequence is CASSLGIGLAGDEEQFF. The CDR3 DNA sequence: TGCGCCAGCAGCTTGGGAATTGGACTAGCGGGAGATGAGGAGCAGTTCTTC. This chain connects TRBV5-1 to TRBJ2-1; 13 nucleotides align to TRBD2. The CDR3 is 17 amino acids. The germline gives CDR1 SGHRS, CDR2 YFSETQ. J lost 10 bases, V lost 0 bases, and 10 bases had no gene match.

The chain couples TRBV19 to TRBJ2-1; 7 bases map to TRBD2. Per the germline V gene, CDR1 is LNHDA and CDR2 is SQIVND (reference sequence). CDR3 size: 14 residues. The junction had 8 bases not matched to a gene; V was cut back by 7 bases and J by 5 bases. This CDR3 is CASNSGGRNNEQFF. CDR3 DNA: TGTGCCAGTAATTCCGGCGGGAGAAACAATGAGCAGTTCTTC.

The V gene is TRBV10-1, the J gene TRBJ1-1; 7 bases match TRBD1. After removal of 6 bases from V and 4 bases from J, the junction contained 5 bases not matched to a gene. In germline, CDR1 is WNHNN, CDR2 SYGVQD (reference sequence). This CDR3 region has 13 residues. CDR3 amino acids: CASRDQGGTEAFF. The CDR3 DNA reads TGCGCCAGCAGAGATCAGGGGGGCACTGAAGCTTTCTTT.

This chain connects TRBV6-6 to TRBJ2-5; 9 bases are a match to TRBD1. Losses at the gene ends were 6 bases for V and 6 bases for J; bases not matched to a gene: 8. The germline V gene has CDR1 MNHNY and CDR2 SVGAGI (reference sequence). This CDR3 is 14 amino acids long. The CDR3 spells CASSHGQGRKTQYF. As DNA, the CDR3 is TGTGCCAGCAGCCATGGACAGGGGAGGAAGACCCAGTACTTC.

This chain links TRBV19 with TRBJ2-7; D may be TRBD1 (5 bases). Germline assignment: CDR1 LNHDA and CDR2 SQIVND (reference sequence). Trimming cost V 1 base and J 7 bases, with 11 bases left between them. The CDR3 consists of 13 residues. This CDR3 reads CASSIAGSLEQYF. As DNA, the CDR3 is TGTGCCAGTAGTATAGCAGGGTCGCTGGAGCAGTACTTC.

The DNA of the CDR3 is TGTGCCAGCACTTGGCGGGAAACAGATACGCAGTATTTT. It codes for CASTWRETDTQYF. The V call is TRBV27, the J call TRBJ2-3; a weak D match, TRBD2 (6 bases). CDR3 size: 13 residues. Germline-derived CDR1 and CDR2 are MNHEY and SMNVEV (reference sequence). The V end lost 7 bases, the J end lost 3 bases, and 11 bases lay between the germline ends.

This clone is medium-sized within its sample. V is TRBV6-1 and J is TRBJ1-5, with 7 bases fitting TRBD1. CDR3 length: 14 amino acids. Germline V gene data show CDR1 as MNHNS and CDR2 as SASEGT. V gave up 4 bases and J gave up 6 bases; unmatched junction bases: 6. CDR3 sequence reads: CASSGETGVQPQHF. CDR3 nucleotide sequence: TGTGCCAGCAGTGGAGAAACAGGGGTTCAGCCCCAGCATTTT.

This clone appeared once. The V call is TRBV9, the J call TRBJ2-1, with TRBD2 matching 10 bases. Germline CDR1 is SGDLS and CDR2 is YYNGEE. Germline trimming cut 4 bases from V and 6 bases from J; bases unmatched to any gene: 7. The CDR3 covers 15 residues. Written as DNA, the CDR3 is TGTGCCAGCAGCTTAAAAGCGGGAGGGCCCAATGAGCAGTTCTTC. It translates to CASSLKAGGPNEQFF. The full variable domain, with the rest looked up from reference TRBV9 and TRBJ2-1, is DSGVTQTPKHLITATGQRVTLRCSPRSGDLSVYWYQQSLDQGLQFLIQYYNGEERAKGNILERFSAQQFPDLHSELNLSSLELGDSALYFCASSLKAGGPNEQFFGPGTRLTVL.

This clone was seen more than once but under ten times. V and J are TRBV5-8 and TRBJ2-5; D is perhaps TRBD2 (6 bases). Gene TRBJ2-7 matches the end of the DNA better, so the J call may be wrong. Germline values: CDR1 SGHTS, CDR2 YDEGEE. The CDR3 runs 14 residues. CDR3 sequence: CASLTAAGSGEQYF. The CDR3 DNA sequence: TGTGCCAGCCTTACGGCCGCGGGTAGCGGCGAGCAGTACTTC.

In its sample, this clone was seen once. V gene TRBV6-5 combines with J gene TRBJ2-5; the match to TRBD1 covers 8 bases. CDR1 and CDR2 (germline): MNHEY, SVGAGI. This CDR3 region has 16 residues. The ends lost 2 bases at V and 4 bases at J; junction bases unmatched: 9. CDR3: CASSYLAGGRRETQYF. CDR3 in DNA: TGTGCCAGCAGTTACCTCGCAGGGGGCAGACGAGAGACCCAGTACTTC.